This passage covers 4 T cell receptor beta chains from one sample sequenced in a study of cytomegalovirus exposure and HLA in healthy donors. The PCR ran on 60 Vbeta and 13 Jbeta primers. Assay: immunoSEQ multiplex PCR; the TCRdb copy retains only in-frame clones and omits some. The sample contains about 120,000 clones, 80% of which appear only once. The sequenced sample consisted of PBMCs. These receptors originate from a female donor in good health and CMV-seropositive.

The J gene is TRBJ2-2, the V gene TRBV19; 9 bases line up with TRBD1. In germline, CDR1 is LNHDA, CDR2 SQIVND (reference sequence). The trim removed 3 bases at V and 10 bases at J, leaving 9 bases unmatched. This CDR3 is built from 15 residues. CDR3 DNA: TGTGCCAGTAGTATCCCGGGACAGGGCGTTGTGGAGCTGTTTTTT. Its translation: CASSIPGQGVVELFF.

To note about this clone: The sample has other DNA sequences that encode this CDR3 too. The chain uses TRBV6-5 and TRBJ1-2; the D gene is possibly TRBD1 (5 bases). This CDR3 is 12 amino acids long. Germline assignment: CDR1 MNHEY and CDR2 SVGAGI. Between the trimmed V and J ends, which lost 7 bases and 8 bases, there was a span of 14 bases. The CDR3 coding sequence is TGTGCCAGCACGACTGGGACTCAGGGCTACACCTTC. Encoded protein: CASTTGTQGYTF.

The chain carries TRBV11-2 and TRBJ2-3; the match to TRBD2 covers 7 bases. The CDR3 length is 17 residues. V trimming: 4 bases; J trimming: 5 bases; junction bases outside the gene matches: 15. The germline gives CDR1 SGHAT, CDR2 FQNNGV. As DNA, the CDR3 is TGTGCCAGCAGCTCGGGGGAGGGGTTCCCGGTGCGAGATACGCAGTATTTT. This gives the protein CASSSGEGFPVRDTQYF.

The chain recombines TRBV6-5 with TRBJ1-1; the D gene is possibly TRBD1 (5 bases). Germline V gene sequence: CDR1 MNHEY, CDR2 SVGAGI. V was shortened by 0 bases and J by 5 bases, with 13 bases between the two germline ends. This CDR3 is 15 amino acids long. The CDR3 protein is CASSYSGGMGTEAFF. Here the CDR3 DNA reads TGTGCCAGCAGTTACTCCGGGGGGATGGGTACTGAAGCTTTCTTT.